The present T cell receptor beta chain was sequenced within a study of blood T cell repertoires in COVID-19 (dated by TCRdb to the early 2020s). Background for the entire study: Samples covering the acute and convalescent phases of COVID-19 were provided by collaborators in the United States, Italy and Spain. Samples were obtained from the ongoing ImmuneRACE study (first 160 participants) and from approximately 1,200 subjects provided by 6 global collaborators. Sample metadata almost always included a de-identified subject ID, COVID-19 status, age in years and sex. The prospective study material was composed of cDNA or gDNA derived from T cells, B-cell-depleted T cells, or PBMCs. The dataset comprised deeply sampled blood TCRbeta repertoires from subjects exposed to, actively infected with, or recovered from COVID-19. The repertoires were released in a freely available public database meant as a resource for research on the immune response to SARS-CoV-2. HLA class I and class II types, where available, came from metadata supplied by the sample provider rather than from assay-based typing.

TCRbeta CDR3 regions were amplified from genomic DNA using the immunoSEQ Assay, a bias-controlled multiplex PCR. In the source study's methods: Within the assay, amplification of reference gene primers was used to estimate how many nucleated cells each sample contained. Sequence reads were collapsed and filtered to measure the absolute abundance of every unique TCRbeta CDR3 rearrangement. Productive Simpson clonality was computed per sample as the square root of Simpson's diversity index over productive rearrangements. The source is immuneACCESS, and TCRdb retained only in-frame sequences with V and J called. Part of the clones is not carried over; for the studies checked, unresolved V genes explain less than half of this, and the remainder is unexplained. V and J calls and clone size are as listed in that table; D and trimming were resolved from the DNA. Recorded for this sample are about 110,000 clones; less than 75% of them occurred a single time. In total, the top ten clones hold more than 0.75% of the sample.

Whole blood was collected in K2EDTA tubes by collaborating institutions according to the institutions' own protocols. For TCRbeta analysis, collaborators shipped samples as frozen whole blood, isolated PBMCs, or DNA extracted from either of those sample types. Worth noting for this clone: Its cognate antigen has yet to be identified. The sample holds no much larger clone one base away, and base qualities are not on file.

Study-wide findings and limitations: The quantity of clinical and demographic metadata differed by source and by participant and was supplied without curation.

Measured from the cysteine to the phenylalanine, the CDR3 is 17 residues long. Only the CDR3 region is kept as DNA, spanning 51 bases read in frame from base 1. At the junction V is shortened by 0 bases and J by 6 bases; bases outside the gene matches: 9. As encoded in the germline V gene, CDR1 is SGDLS while CDR2 is YYNGEE. Material for sequencing was peripheral blood. The chain links TRBV9 with TRBJ1-4, with 9 bases in between that match TRBD1. The sequence derives from a human donor with acute or convalescent COVID-19. The donor label of this sample is uncertain. The CDR3 region reads CASSVASGGTGYEKLFF. In nucleotide form, the sequence is TGTGCCAGCAGCGTAGCTTCAGGAGGGACAGGGTATGAAAAACTGTTTTTT.